Sequencing of this TCR beta chain was carried out in a study of T cell changes during pregnancy in multiple sclerosis. V lost 7 bases and J 1 base, leaving 14 bases between the germline ends. The CDR3 totals 14 residues. Per germline, CDR1 MDHEN and CDR2 SYDVKM. Sequencing used immunoSEQ multiplex PCR; TCRdb keeps in-frame clones, though not all of them. Of about 40,000 clones listed, approximately 94% are singletons. Specimen: CD4+ T cells from peripheral blood mononuclear cells, collected in the third trimester of pregnancy. The rearrangement links TRBV28 to TRBJ2-7; D ambiguous. The receptor was isolated from a female donor with multiple sclerosis, enrolled in a pregnancy study. CDR3 bases: TGTGCCAGCACCTTATTTAGTAATTCCTACGAGCAGTACTTC. Protein: CASTLFSNSYEQYF.